This TCR beta chain was captured in a study of T cells in Graves' hyperthyroidism and ophthalmopathy. Regions amplified from RNA transcripts were the TCR beta CDR3 regions. Researchers ran a first-round RT-PCR on the TCR CDR3 using the HTBI primer set. TCRdb passed the multiplex PCR reads through MiXCR, listing each CDR3 protein once. Of 250,000 to 300,000 distinct CDR3 sequences listed, 13% to 15% are singletons. First hyperthyroidism diagnosis is when the blood sample was obtained, before any ophthalmopathy symptoms. This CDR3 comprises 15 residues. Germline CDR1 and CDR2: MNHEY and SMNVEV (reference sequence). The V end lost 8 bases, the J end lost 7 bases, and 21 bases lay between the germline ends. Study-wide results and caveats: Blood samples included most of the expanded thyroid clonotypes exceeding 0.001. The model foresaw ophthalmopathy a median roughly 6 months prior to onset.

This clonotype appeared many times. What it binds is not known. The TCR sequence derives from a woman between 35 and 50 years old with Graves' hyperthyroidism that later progressed to Graves' ophthalmopathy. Sequencing used blood. The V gene is TRBV27, the J gene TRBJ2-1; weak D call: TRBD1 (6 bases). CDR3 in DNA: TGTGCCAGCTCCGTCGCGGCAGGGGCTCCGAATGAGCAGTTCTTC. Protein product: CASSVAAGAPNEQFF.